This T cell receptor beta chain originates from a study of T cell repertoires in cytomegalovirus infection. TCRdb called the reads again in MiXCR, with one record for every CDR3 protein. The table records about 770,000 distinct CDR3 sequences, roughly 28% of them present only once. The germline V and J ends were trimmed by 1 base and 2 bases, with 15 bases remaining between them. The length of the CDR3 is 17 residues. Germline CDR1 reads SGHVS; CDR2 reads FNYEAQ. A remark on this clonotype: Antigen specificity is unknown.

This sample comprised cultured CD8+ T cells from PBMCs, obtained from culture after CMV antigen stimulation. The source is a human donor in good health (CMV status not recorded). Some clones in this sample may be carry-over from other donors' samples. This chain links TRBV7-6 with TRBJ2-1, with D perhaps matching TRBD1 (6 bases). The CDR3 here is CASSLVRQGIPYNEQFF. CDR3 sequence (DNA): TGTGCCAGCAGCTTAGTCAGGCAGGGGATCCCCTACAATGAGCAGTTCTTC.